Below are 29 T cell receptor beta chains sequenced from a single sample in a study of memory CD4+ T cells and cytomegalovirus serostatus (dated by TCRdb to the late 2010s). Preparation of the library involved the immunoSEQ multiplex PCR assay. TCRdb mirrors the immuneACCESS table, restricted to in-frame sequences. Some clones are absent from its copies; in checked studies, under half trace to an unresolved V gene, and the reason for the others is unknown. The sample table contains tens of thousands of clones; only one count was recorded for about 79% of them. Jointly, the top ten make up over 0.95% of the sample. Single viable CD3+CD4+CD8-CD45RO+ cells were sorted as memory CD4+ T cells on a FACSAria II. The sample comprised memory CD4+ T cells from blood. The receptors derive from an adult in good health and CMV-seronegative.

This clone was detected once. V is TRBV5-4 and J is TRBJ2-3, with 7 bases matching TRBD2. The CDR3 has 18 residues. V gave up 0 bases and J gave up 1 base; unmatched junction bases: 11. Germline V CDR1 and CDR2: SGHNT, YYREEE (reference sequence). The CDR3: CASSLVGRGGPRTDTQYF. The DNA of the CDR3 is TGTGCCAGCAGCTTGGTGGGGAGGGGAGGGCCTCGCACAGATACGCAGTATTTT.

The rearrangement joins TRBV7-6 to TRBJ2-2; 10 nucleotides agree with TRBD2. J lost 2 bases, V lost 1 base, and 1 base had no gene match. The CDR3 has 16 amino acids. Germline assignment: CDR1 SGHVS and CDR2 FNYEAQ. The CDR3 nucleotides read TGTGCCAGCAGCTTAGTAGCGGGAGGAAACACCGGGGAGCTGTTTTTT. Its protein is CASSLVAGGNTGELFF. The entire variable domain, with the rest obtained from reference TRBV7-6 and TRBJ2-2, is as follows: GAGVSQSPRYKVTKRGQDVALRCDPISGHVSLYWYRQALGQGPEFLTYFNYEAQQDKSGLPNDRFSAERPEGSISTLTIQRTEQRDSAMYRCASSLVAGGNTGELFFGEGSRLTVL.

The rearrangement links TRBV6-4 to TRBJ1-6, with D unclear. The germline V gene has CDR1 MRHNA and CDR2 SNTAGT. Trimming took 4 bases from V and 7 from J, leaving 8 bases between them. The CDR3 covers 13 residues. The CDR3 DNA follows: TGTGCCAGCAGTGTCGAACAGAATTCACCCCTCCACTTT. This encodes CASSVEQNSPLHF.

J is TRBJ1-2 and V is TRBV20-1; perhaps TRBD1 as D (5 bases). Trimming removed 2 bases from V and 6 bases from J, with 7 bases in between. CDR3 length: 11 amino acids. CDR1 and CDR2 from the germline V gene are DFQATT and SNEGSKA (reference sequence). CDR3 amino acids: CSARKGNGYTF. CDR3 DNA sequence: TGCAGTGCTAGAAAGGGGAATGGCTACACCTTC.

The chain carries TRBV21-1 and TRBJ2-1; the listed D gene, TRBD1, was not tested against the DNA. TRBV21-1 is noted as a pseudogene. This CDR3 contains 14 residues. The CDR3 region has the DNA TGTGCCAGTACTGACAGGAGCTCCTACAATGAGCAGTTCTTC. It encodes CASTDRSSYNEQFF.

The rearrangement uses TRBV2 and TRBJ1-5, with 8 positions matching TRBD1. This CDR3 comprises 16 residues. Looked up from germline, CDR1 is SNHLY and CDR2 is FYNNEI. The junction had 11 bases not matched to a gene; V was cut back by 3 bases and J by 7 bases. In DNA form, the CDR3 reads TGTGCCAGCAGTGAGCGTCAGGGGGCCTTGCGACAGCCCCAGCATTTT. It specifies CASSERQGALRQPQHF.

The rearrangement uses TRBV7-9 and TRBJ1-2; the D is unclear. Germline V gene lookup returns CDR1 SEHNR and CDR2 FQNEAQ (reference sequence). Deletions cut 5 bases from V and 5 bases from J, with 15 bases between. The CDR3 consists of 14 residues. The CDR3 loop reads CASSPLASGYGYTF. The CDR3 nucleotides read TGTGCCAGCAGCCCCCTGGCCTCGGGGTATGGCTACACCTTC. The whole variable domain, remainder taken from reference TRBV7-9 and TRBJ1-2, is DTGVSQNPRHKITKRGQNVTFRCDPISEHNRLYWYRQTLGQGPEFLTYFQNEAQLEKSRLLSDRFSAERPKGSFSTLEIQRTEQGDSAMYLCASSPLASGYGYTFGSGTRLTVV.

This chain links TRBV5-1 with TRBJ2-1; 8 bases align to TRBD2. Germline V gene sequence: CDR1 SGHRS, CDR2 YFSETQ. The V and J ends lost 4 bases and 4 bases, in that order; junction bases with no gene match: 7. The CDR3 spans 15 residues. The CDR3 here is CASSQASGSYNEQFF. CDR3 nucleotides: TGCGCCAGCAGCCAGGCTAGCGGGTCTTACAATGAGCAGTTCTTC. Supplemented by reference TRBV5-1 and TRBJ2-1, the full variable domain reads KAGVTQTPRYLIKTRGQQVTLSCSPISGHRSVSWYQQTPGQGLQFLFEYFSETQRNKGNFPGRFSGRQFSNSRSEMNVSTLELGDSALYLCASSQASGSYNEQFFGPGTRLTVL.

The chain carries TRBV2 and TRBJ2-4; 9 bases are a match to TRBD1. CDR3 length: 16 amino acids. Germline lookup yields CDR1 SNHLY and CDR2 FYNNEI. Unmatched junction bases numbered 11, after V lost 6 bases and J lost 5 bases. The CDR3 DNA reads as TGTGCCAGCAGCAACCCAGGGACAGGGATTCAAAACATTCAGTACTTC. Its translation is CASSNPGTGIQNIQYF.

In this sample, this clone turned up a few times. The CDR3 sequence: CASSFSGGTDTQYF. CDR3 nucleotides: TGTGCCAGCAGCTTTAGCGGGGGCACAGATACGCAGTATTTT. The rearrangement links TRBV7-2 to TRBJ2-3, with 8 bases lining up with TRBD2. The trim removed 3 bases at V and 1 base at J, leaving 0 bases unmatched. CDR3 size: 14 residues. CDR1 and CDR2 from the germline V gene are SGHTA and FQGNSA.

This chain connects TRBV11-2 to TRBJ2-7, with 10 positions matching TRBD2. The ends lost 3 bases at V and 2 bases at J; junction bases unmatched: 10. CDR3 length equals 17 residues. Germline CDR1 SGHAT, CDR2 FQNNGV. CDR3 coding DNA: TGTGCCAGCAGCTTTAGTGCTAGCGGGAGCTTTACCTACGAGCAGTACTTC. Amino acid sequence: CASSFSASGSFTYEQYF.

This chain links TRBV6-5 with TRBJ1-1, with a weak D call TRBD1 (6 bases). V was pared by 0 bases and J by 4 bases, with 15 bases between. Germline V gene data show CDR1 as MNHEY and CDR2 as SVGAGI. CDR3 length equals 16 residues. The CDR3 DNA follows: TGTGCCAGCAGTTACTCGTTGGGGGCGGGTGGCACTGAAGCTTTCTTT. Its translation is CASSYSLGAGGTEAFF.

In this sample, this clone turned up once. V is TRBV15 and J is TRBJ1-2; D gene unclear. V lost 0 bases and J 5 bases, leaving 19 bases between the germline ends. Germline lookup yields CDR1 LNHNV and CDR2 YYDKDF (reference sequence). The CDR3 has 17 amino acids. CDR3 residues: CATSRDPTLLAGYGYTF. The CDR3 coding sequence is TGTGCCACCAGCAGAGATCCGACCCTACTGGCGGGGTATGGCTACACCTTC.

This clone was counted a few times. V usage is TRBV2 and J usage is TRBJ1-2; 7 bases agree with TRBD1. There are 13 residues in the CDR3. V was clipped by 6 bases and J by 2 bases; unmatched bases: 3. CDR1 is SNHLY and CDR2 is FYNNEI in the germline V gene. This CDR3 is CASSPQGNYGYTF. CDR3 nucleotide sequence: TGTGCCAGCAGCCCACAGGGGAACTATGGCTACACCTTC.

This clone showed up just a few times. The CDR3 spells CASSPDRDNSPLHF. The CDR3 nucleotides are TGTGCCAGCAGCCCTGACAGAGATAATTCACCCCTCCACTTT. This chain joins TRBV7-9 and TRBJ1-6; a weak D match, TRBD1 (5 bases). Germline CDR1 reads SEHNR; CDR2 reads FQNEAQ (reference sequence). The CDR3 covers 14 residues. The V end was cut by 5 bases, the J end by 5 bases, with 10 bases between.

The genes are TRBV7-6 and TRBJ1-5; no firm D call. The germline CDR1 and CDR2 sequences are SGHVS and FNYEAQ. V was clipped by 1 base and J by 2 bases, with 6 bases between them. The CDR3 is 14 residues long. DNA of the CDR3: TGTGCCAGCAGCTTAGTTAGAGGCAATCAGCCCCAGCATTTT. Its translation: CASSLVRGNQPQHF.

This sequence joins TRBV6-6 and TRBJ2-2, with 11 bases aligning to TRBD1. Germline CDR1 and CDR2: MNHNY and SVGAGI (reference sequence). V was pared by 2 bases and J by 4 bases, with 3 bases of the junction left unmatched. The CDR3 runs to 16 residues. CDR3 residues: CASSYTDRGLTGELFF. The CDR3 DNA reads as TGTGCCAGCAGTTACACGGACAGGGGGCTCACCGGGGAGCTGTTTTTT.

V and J are TRBV27 and TRBJ1-1, with 8 bases matching TRBD1. Germline trimming cut 6 bases from V and 0 bases from J; bases unmatched to any gene: 9. Germline V lookup: CDR1 MNHEY, CDR2 SMNVEV (reference sequence). The CDR3 totals 16 residues. For the CDR3, the DNA is TGTGCCAGCAGAAGACAGGGGAGAGGTTTGAACACTGAAGCTTTCTTT. Its translation: CASRRQGRGLNTEAFF.

This chain connects TRBV4-3 to TRBJ1-1, with TRBD1 identical over 7 bases. This CDR3 spans 17 amino acids. The trim removed 1 base at V and 3 bases at J, leaving 11 bases unmatched. Germline loops: CDR1 LGHNA, CDR2 YSLEER. In DNA form, the CDR3 reads TGCGCCAGCAGCCAAGGAGGGGCGAGGGGGCTCGACACTGAAGCTTTCTTT. Amino acids: CASSQGGARGLDTEAFF.

The CDR3 loop is CASISTSGNTDTQYF. CDR3 bases: TGCGCCAGCATTTCGACTAGCGGAAACACAGATACGCAGTATTTT. The V gene is TRBV10-2, the J gene TRBJ2-3, with 9 bases identical to TRBD2. Germline-derived CDR1 and CDR2 are WSHSY and SAAADI. The CDR3 extends over 15 amino acids. The V and J ends lost 7 bases and 2 bases, in that order; junction bases with no gene match: 7.

The chain links TRBV7-9 to TRBJ2-2; no firm D call. The V gene's germline CDR1 is SEHNR and CDR2 FQNEAQ (reference sequence). The CDR3 spans 13 residues. The V gene lost 6 bases and the J gene lost 0 bases, with 5 bases spanning the gap. The DNA of the CDR3 is TGTGCCAGCAGGCGGACGAACACCGGGGAGCTGTTTTTT. As protein: CASRRTNTGELFF.

V is TRBV10-3 and J is TRBJ1-1; D remains ambiguous. The CDR3 extends over 11 amino acids. Germline CDR1 reads ENHRY; CDR2 reads SYGVKD. Trimming removed 7 bases from V and 1 base from J, with 4 bases in between. CDR3 DNA: TGTGCCATCACCTCGAACACTGAAGCTTTCTTT. Protein: CAITSNTEAFF.

The rearrangement links TRBV2 to TRBJ2-7; 8 bases are shared with TRBD2. The CDR3 runs 15 residues. V lost 5 bases to trimming and J lost 5 bases; unmatched junction nucleotides: 11. Germline V CDR1 and CDR2: SNHLY, FYNNEI. In DNA form, the CDR3 reads TGTGCCAGCAGTCGAAGGGCCAGCGGGAGCCACGAGCAGTACTTC. It is translated as CASSRRASGSHEQYF.

In this sample, this clone turned up a few times. The chain carries TRBV28 and TRBJ2-3; TRBD1 agrees at 12 bases. Looked up from germline, CDR1 is MDHEN and CDR2 is SYDVKM. V lost 0 bases to trimming and J lost 0 bases; unmatched junction nucleotides: 4. The CDR3 extends over 18 amino acids. DNA of the CDR3: TGTGCCAGCAGTTTATGGGGACAGGGGGCGACTAGCACAGATACGCAGTATTTT. It codes for CASSLWGQGATSTDTQYF.

This chain uses TRBV7-6 with TRBJ2-6; 7 bases agree with TRBD1. Trimming took 4 bases from V and 0 from J; bases not matched to a gene: 15. CDR1 and CDR2 (germline): SGHVS, FNYEAQ. There are 20 residues in the CDR3. Here the CDR3 reads CASSWRPQGDPLSGANVLTF. The CDR3 coding sequence is TGTGCCAGCAGCTGGCGCCCCCAGGGGGACCCCCTCTCTGGGGCCAACGTCCTGACTTTC.

This chain connects TRBV13 to TRBJ1-4; no definite D call. The CDR3 sequence is 14 residues long. With 5 bases removed from V and 6 bases from J, the gap between germline ends came to 13 bases. Per germline, CDR1 PRHDT and CDR2 FYEKMQ (reference sequence). The CDR3: CASSRNQADEKLFF. Written as DNA, the CDR3 is TGTGCCAGCAGCCGGAATCAGGCGGATGAAAAACTGTTTTTT.

The chain employs TRBV6-6 and TRBJ2-7; D is perhaps TRBD2 (5 bases). The V end lost 5 bases, the J end lost 2 bases, and 7 bases lay between the germline ends. The CDR3 has 12 amino acids. CDR1 and CDR2 (germline): MNHNY, SVGAGI (reference sequence). The CDR3 region has the DNA TGTGCCAGCAGTAAAGCGGCCTACGAGCAGTACTTC. The encoded protein is CASSKAAYEQYF.

In its sample, this clone was seen a few times. The chain uses TRBV18 and TRBJ1-1; TRBD1 is a possible D gene (6 bases). The CDR3 has 15 residues. Germline CDR1 KGHSH, CDR2 LQKENI. V dropped 1 base and J dropped 3 bases, with 12 bases sitting between them. For the CDR3, the DNA is TGTGCCAGCTCACCACGAGGGGGAGGGGACACTGAAGCTTTCTTT. It specifies CASSPRGGGDTEAFF.

The chain couples TRBV18 to TRBJ1-5, with D unresolved. Per germline, CDR1 KGHSH and CDR2 LQKENI. The CDR3 spans 13 residues. Trimming removed 2 bases at V and 4 bases at J, with 6 bases between. The CDR3 reads CASSPAANQPQHF. For the CDR3, the DNA is TGTGCCAGCTCACCAGCGGCGAATCAGCCCCAGCATTTT.